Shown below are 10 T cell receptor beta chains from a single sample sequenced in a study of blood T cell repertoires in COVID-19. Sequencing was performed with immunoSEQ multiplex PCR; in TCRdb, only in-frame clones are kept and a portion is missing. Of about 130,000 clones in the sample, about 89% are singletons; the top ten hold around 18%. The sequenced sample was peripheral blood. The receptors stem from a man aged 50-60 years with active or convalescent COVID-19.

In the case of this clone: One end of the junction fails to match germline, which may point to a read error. The CDR3 nucleotides read TGTGCCACGAGTGCTACCCGTGGTGGCTACACCTTC. Protein sequence: CATSATRGGYTF. The chain uses TRBV24-1 and TRBJ1-2; no clear D. The CDR3 has 12 amino acids. Germline CDR1 is KGHDR and CDR2 is SFDVKD.

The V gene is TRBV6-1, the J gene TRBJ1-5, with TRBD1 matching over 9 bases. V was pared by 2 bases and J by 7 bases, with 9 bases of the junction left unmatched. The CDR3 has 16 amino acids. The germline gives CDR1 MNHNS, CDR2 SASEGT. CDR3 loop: CASSEWVGQGKQPQHF. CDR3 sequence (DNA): TGTGCCAGCAGTGAATGGGTGGGACAGGGTAAGCAGCCCCAGCATTTT.

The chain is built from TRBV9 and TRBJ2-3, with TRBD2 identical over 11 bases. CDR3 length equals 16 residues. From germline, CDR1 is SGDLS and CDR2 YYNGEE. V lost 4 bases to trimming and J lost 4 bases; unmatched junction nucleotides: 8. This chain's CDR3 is CASSQGSGGVADTQYF. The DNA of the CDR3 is TGTGCCAGCAGCCAGGGTAGCGGGGGGGTGGCAGATACGCAGTATTTT.

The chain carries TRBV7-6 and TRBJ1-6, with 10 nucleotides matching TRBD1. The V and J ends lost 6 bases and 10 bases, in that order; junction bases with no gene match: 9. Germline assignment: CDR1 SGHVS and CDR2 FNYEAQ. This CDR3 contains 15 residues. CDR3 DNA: TGTGCCAGCAGGTCCGCCGGGACAGGGGACTCACCCCTCCACTTT. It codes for CASRSAGTGDSPLHF.

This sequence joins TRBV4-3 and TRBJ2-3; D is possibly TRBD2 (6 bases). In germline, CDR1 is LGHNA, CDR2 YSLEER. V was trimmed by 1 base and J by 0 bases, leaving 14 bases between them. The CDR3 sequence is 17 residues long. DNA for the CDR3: TGCGCCAGCAGCCAAGTAGTACCAAGCGGGAGCACAGATACGCAGTATTTT. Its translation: CASSQVVPSGSTDTQYF.

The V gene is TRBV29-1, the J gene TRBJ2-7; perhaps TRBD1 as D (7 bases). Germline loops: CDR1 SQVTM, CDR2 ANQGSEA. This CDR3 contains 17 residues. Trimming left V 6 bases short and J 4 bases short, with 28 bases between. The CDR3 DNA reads TGCAGCGTCGCCGGGACAGACACTTCTCCGGGGGTTTACGAGCAGTACTTC. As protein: CSVAGTDTSPGVYEQYF.

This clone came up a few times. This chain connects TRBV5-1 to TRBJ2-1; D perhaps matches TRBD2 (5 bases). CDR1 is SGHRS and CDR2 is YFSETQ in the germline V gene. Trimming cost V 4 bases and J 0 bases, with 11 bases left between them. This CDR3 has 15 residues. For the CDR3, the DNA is TGCGCCAGCAGCATGACGGGGAGCTCCTACAATGAGCAGTTCTTC. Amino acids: CASSMTGSSYNEQFF.

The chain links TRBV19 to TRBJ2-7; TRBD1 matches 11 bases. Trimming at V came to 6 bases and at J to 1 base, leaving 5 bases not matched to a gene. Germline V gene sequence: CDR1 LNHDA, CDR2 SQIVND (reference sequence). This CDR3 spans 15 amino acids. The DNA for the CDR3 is TGTGCCAGTAGAACCGGGACAGGGGGTTCCTACGAGCAGTACTTC. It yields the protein CASRTGTGGSYEQYF.

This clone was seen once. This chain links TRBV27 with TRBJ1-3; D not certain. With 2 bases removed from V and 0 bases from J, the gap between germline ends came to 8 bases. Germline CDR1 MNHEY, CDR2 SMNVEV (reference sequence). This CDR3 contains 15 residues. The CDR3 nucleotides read TGTGCCAGCAGTTTAACGGGAATCTCTGGAAACACCATATATTTT. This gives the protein CASSLTGISGNTIYF.

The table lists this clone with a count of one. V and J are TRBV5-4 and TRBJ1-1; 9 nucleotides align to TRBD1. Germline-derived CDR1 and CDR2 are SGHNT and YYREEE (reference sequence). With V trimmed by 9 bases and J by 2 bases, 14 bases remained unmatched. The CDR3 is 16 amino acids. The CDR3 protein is CATNSKQGAVNTEAFF. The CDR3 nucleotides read TGTGCCACCAACTCAAAACAGGGGGCCGTTAACACTGAAGCTTTCTTT.